The TCR beta chain described here comes from a study of cytomegalovirus exposure and HLA in healthy donors. Study-level findings and limits: An assumption of roughly uniform sequencing depth across donors underlay the presence/absence analyses. There were three CMV-associated chains whose specificity for CMV antigens was confirmed in vitro. A later analysis found most CMV-associated TCR beta chains apparently HLA-restricted.

Trimming took off 3 bases at V and 9 bases at J, with 12 bases between the two ends. Germline CDR1 reads MNHNS; CDR2 reads SASEGT. The CDR3 loop spans 13 amino acids. Primers for the PCR totalled 60 Vbeta and 13 Jbeta. The data were produced by immunoSEQ multiplex PCR, yet TCRdb's version contains in-frame clones alone and is incomplete. Of over 95,000 clones listed, 82% were seen once; the top ten hold roughly 2.6%. The sample holds a few counts of this clone. The antigen is undetermined. The chain joins TRBV6-1 to TRBJ1-5; perhaps TRBD1 as D (6 bases). The receptor was derived from a woman aged 18 to 35 in good health and CMV-seronegative. What was sequenced was PBMCs. The CDR3 DNA reads as TGTGCCAGCAGTGATACAGGGACCGGGCCCCAGCATTTT. This codes for CASSDTGTGPQHF.